This entry lists 15 T cell receptor beta chains sequenced from one sample in a study of T cells in Graves' hyperthyroidism and ophthalmopathy (dated by TCRdb to between 2018 and 2021). The library relied on multiplex PCR. The sample was run on an Illumina HiSeq 2000. The TCR beta CDR3 regions were amplified from the RNA transcripts. The TCR CDR3 was subjected to a first round of RT-PCR using the HTBI primer set and the Qiagen OneStep RT-PCR kit. TCRdb reanalyzed the raw reads on its own, using fastp at Q25 for trimming and MiXCR for clone calling, and kept in-frame beta chains. For every CDR3 protein sequence, its rows merge into one entry that carries the most common genes and DNA. This sample lists roughly 290,000 distinct CDR3 sequences; approximately 12% were detected once. The biggest ten clones account for almost 8% of the sample. Material: blood. The origin of the receptors is a woman in her thirties with Graves' hyperthyroidism that later progressed to Graves' ophthalmopathy.

Many counts were recorded for this clonotype. The V gene is TRBV10-3, the J gene TRBJ2-3, with TRBD2 as a possible D gene (6 bases). The CDR3 has 15 amino acids. Between the trimmed V and J ends, which lost 2 bases and 4 bases, there was a span of 13 bases. CDR1 ENHRY and CDR2 SYGVKD come from the germline V gene. The CDR3, as DNA: TGTGCCATCAGTGAGCAGCTTCGGGACTCAGATACGCAGTATTTT. Translated, it gives CAISEQLRDSDTQYF.

This clonotype came up many times. The rearrangement joins TRBV12-3 or TRBV12-4 to TRBJ2-1; D is possibly TRBD1 (5 bases). Trimming stripped 6 bases from V and 4 bases from J, with 13 bases between. There are 14 residues in the CDR3. The CDR3 DNA sequence: TGTGCCAGCAGCCCAGGGCGGAGTTACAATGAGCAGTTCTTC. The encoded protein is CASSPGRSYNEQFF.

This clonotype was seen ten or more times. The CDR3 reads CSVGRAGGAGEQYF. For the CDR3, the DNA is TGCAGTGTCGGGCGTGCAGGGGGCGCGGGCGAGCAGTACTTC. This chain links TRBV20-1 with TRBJ2-7; 8 bases align to TRBD1. Germline loops: CDR1 DFQATT, CDR2 SNEGSKA (reference sequence). The CDR3 is made up of 14 amino acids. V gave up 7 bases and J gave up 6 bases; unmatched junction bases: 14.

Comment on this clonotype: The CDR3 carries no conserved terminal phenylalanine or tryptophan, so it likely arises from a read error. The chain recombines TRBV28 with TRBJ1-1; no clear D gene. Trimming removed 8 bases at V and 2 bases at J, with 12 bases between. Germline CDR1 is MDHEN and CDR2 is SYDVKM. The CDR3 runs to 13 residues. Here the CDR3 reads CASRSAANTEAFS. The CDR3 coding sequence is TGTGCCAGCCGGAGTGCGGCAAACACTGAAGCTTTCTCT.

This clonotype was picked up many times. The rearrangement links TRBV27 to TRBJ1-6; 7 nucleotides agree with TRBD1. Germline CDR1 is MNHEY and CDR2 is SMNVEV (reference sequence). This CDR3 has 14 amino acids. V shed 3 bases, J shed 7 bases, and the junction held 3 bases outside the gene matches. The CDR3 here is CASSFQGGNSPLHF. CDR3 DNA: TGTGCCAGCAGTTTCCAGGGGGGGAATTCACCCCTCCACTTT.

The chain couples TRBV6-1 to TRBJ2-7; 9 bases align to TRBD2. V lost 2 bases, J lost 2 bases, and 7 bases stayed unmatched. The germline CDR1 and CDR2 sequences are MNHNS and SASEGT. The CDR3 length is 16 residues. CDR3 sequence reads: CASSESSGGLTYEQYF. The CDR3 nucleotides read TGTGCCAGCAGTGAATCCAGCGGGGGGCTCACCTACGAGCAGTACTTC.

This clonotype was counted many times. The chain is built from TRBV7-3 and TRBJ2-5, with D hard to call. The CDR3 is 17 amino acids. The germline V gene encodes CDR1 SGHTA and CDR2 FQGTGA. V was clipped by 0 bases and J by 5 bases, with 19 bases between them. This CDR3 is CASSLTRNRAAPETQYF. For the CDR3, the DNA is TGTGCCAGCAGCTTAACGCGGAATAGGGCGGCCCCGGAGACCCAGTACTTC.

This clonotype came up many times. V usage is TRBV6-2 or TRBV6-3 and J usage is TRBJ2-3, with 12 bases identical to TRBD2. This CDR3 is 16 amino acids long. Germline CDR1 is MNHEY and CDR2 is SVGEGT. After removal of 0 bases from V and 5 bases from J, the junction contained 3 bases not matched to a gene. CDR3 protein: CASSYSLGLAGDTQYF. For the CDR3, the DNA is TGTGCCAGCAGTTACTCCCTGGGACTAGCGGGAGATACGCAGTATTTT.

This clonotype occurred many times. The rearrangement joins TRBV29-1 to TRBJ2-3; 13 bases fit TRBD2. Germline trimming cut 4 bases from V and 2 bases from J; bases unmatched to any gene: 6. Per the germline V gene, CDR1 is SQVTM and CDR2 is ANQGSEA. This CDR3 is built from 16 residues. The CDR3 bases are TGCAGCGTTGCTGGGACTAGCGGGAAGTTCACAGATACGCAGTATTTT. Its translation: CSVAGTSGKFTDTQYF.

This clonotype was observed many times. The chain recombines TRBV20-1 with TRBJ1-1; the match to TRBD1 covers 10 bases. The CDR3 has 14 residues. V lost 6 bases and J lost 4; bases outside the gene matches: 8. Germline assignment: CDR1 DFQATT and CDR2 SNEGSKA (reference sequence). The CDR3 DNA reads as TGCAGTGCCCCAGACAGGGGGCCAGGCACTGAAGCTTTCTTT. Translation: CSAPDRGPGTEAFF.

This clonotype was counted ten times or more. This chain uses TRBV20-1 with TRBJ2-7, with D maybe TRBD1 (5 bases). The CDR3 consists of 14 residues. The germline CDR1 and CDR2 sequences are DFQATT and SNEGSKA (reference sequence). Trimming stripped 0 bases from V and 4 bases from J, with 13 bases between. The DNA of the CDR3 is TGCAGTGCTAGAGAGGGCAGGGCATTATACGAGCAGTACTTC. Protein: CSAREGRALYEQYF.

This clonotype was counted ten times or more. V usage is TRBV12-3 or TRBV12-4 and J usage is TRBJ2-1, with 9 positions matching TRBD2. J was trimmed by 8 bases and V by 7 bases; bases with no gene match: 15. The length of the CDR3 is 16 residues. The CDR3 region has the DNA TGTGCCAGCATCCTGATGGCGGGAGGGGTTGAGGATGAGCAGTTCTTC. The encoded protein is CASILMAGGVEDEQFF.

The chain carries TRBV6-1 and TRBJ1-6; D is unclear. The germline gives CDR1 MNHNS, CDR2 SASEGT. V lost 10 bases and J 10 bases, leaving 20 bases between the germline ends. The CDR3 sequence is 14 residues long. CDR3 amino acids: CATSTGREHSPLHF. CDR3 bases: TGTGCCACCTCTACGGGTAGGGAACACTCACCCCTCCACTTT.

As to this clonotype: This may be a read error, as it is one base from a much larger clone. This chain connects TRBV6-2 or TRBV6-3 to TRBJ2-2; tentative D call: TRBD2 (5 bases). The CDR3 contains 13 residues. Germline CDR1 reads MNHEY; CDR2 reads SVGEGT. The CDR3: CASSLQNTGELVF. The CDR3 DNA follows: TGTGCCAGCAGTCTACAGAACACCGGGGAGCTGGTTTTT.

This clonotype appeared many times. This chain joins TRBV6-1 and TRBJ1-4; TRBD1 agrees at 7 bases. Trimming removed 6 bases from V and 4 bases from J; junction bases left unmatched: 11. The CDR3 covers 16 residues. Germline CDR1 is MNHNS and CDR2 is SASEGT. CDR3 protein: CASRRTSGQNNEKLFF. The CDR3 DNA follows: TGTGCCAGCAGGCGAACCTCGGGACAGAATAATGAAAAACTGTTTTTT.